The rows below give T cell receptor beta chains drawn from one sample of a study of shared clonotypes between healthy human individuals. Data came from immunoSEQ multiplex PCR; TCRdb stores just in-frame clones and leaves some out. The table has around 2,100,000 clones, 85% to 95% seen once. Sequenced input: naive CD8+ T cells sorted from blood. The receptors stem from a man between 18 and 29 years old in good health. CDR3s include the opening cysteine and the closing phenylalanine or tryptophan. The D gene is left open where the match is weak. Part of the rows lack a size; the others show once, few, many or a class for expanded clones.

TRBJ2-7 | TRBV4-3 | 14 | NA | NA | CASSPRRSSYEQYF | TGCGCCAGCAGCCCCAGACGAAGCTCCTACGAGCAGTACTTC
TRBJ2-1 | TRBV6-5 | 14 | NA | NA | CASSYGPRYNEQFF | TGTGCCAGCAGTTATGGGCCGCGGTACAATGAGCAGTTCTTC
TRBJ2-3 | TRBV10-2 | 15 | TRBD1 | NA | CASSVGTAATDTQYF | TGCGCCAGCAGTGTAGGGACAGCGGCCACAGATACGCAGTATTTT
TRBJ1-6 | TRBV6-1 | 16 | NA | few | CASSENVFSYNSPLHF | TGTGCCAGCAGTGAAAACGTCTTCTCCTATAATTCACCCCTCCACTTT
TRBJ2-1 | TRBV6-1 | 15 | TRBD2 | NA | CASSEKGLVGYEQFF | TGTGCCAGCAGTGAAAAAGGACTAGTAGGCTATGAGCAGTTCTTC
TRBJ1-3 | TRBV4-3 | 17 | TRBD1 | NA | CASSQDETGYSGNTIYF | TGCGCCAGCAGCCAAGATGAGACAGGGTACTCTGGAAACACCATATATTTT
TRBJ2-2 | TRBV27 | 17 | TRBD1 | NA | CASSLSGTGLFTGELFF | TGTGCCAGCAGTTTATCCGGGACAGGGTTGTTTACCGGGGAGCTGTTTTTT
TRBJ1-2 | TRBV5-6 | 13 | NA | NA | CASSQDRDIGYTF | TGTGCCAGCTCCCAAGACAGAGATATTGGCTACACCTTC
TRBJ1-2 | TRBV27 | 13 | TRBD1 | NA | CASSDQGAYGYTF | TGTGCCAGCAGTGATCAGGGGGCGTATGGCTACACCTTC
TRBJ2-7 | TRBV6-6 | 11 | NA | NA | CASFTGHEQYF | TGTGCCAGCTTCACGGGCCACGAGCAGTACTTC
TRBJ2-7 | TRBV7-9 | 14 | TRBD1 | NA | CASNGQGISYEQYF | TGTGCCAGCAATGGACAGGGGATCTCCTACGAGCAGTACTTC
TRBJ1-1 | TRBV2 | 14 | NA | NA | CARGSREDGTEAFF | TGTGCCAGAGGGAGCAGGGAAGACGGAACTGAAGCTTTCTTT
TRBJ2-2 | TRBV6-1 | 16 | TRBD2 | NA | CASSEYRGSGTGELFF | TGTGCCAGCAGTGAATACCGCGGGAGCGGCACCGGGGAGCTGTTTTTT
TRBJ2-1 | TRBV29-1 | 14 | TRBD1 | NA | CSVDPRDSYNEQFF | TGCAGCGTTGACCCCCGGGACAGCTACAATGAGCAGTTCTTC
TRBJ2-7 | TRBV4-1 | 16 | TRBD1 | NA | CASSQTDLQGGYEQYF | TGCGCCAGCAGCCAAACCGATCTACAGGGGGGCTACGAGCAGTACTTC
TRBJ2-7 | TRBV27 | 14 | NA | NA | CASSMVGGTYEQYF | TGTGCCAGCAGTATGGTTGGGGGGACCTACGAGCAGTACTTC
TRBJ2-5 | TRBV7-9 | 16 | TRBD2 | NA | CASSPGTSGGQETQYF | TGTGCCAGCAGCCCCGGGACTAGCGGGGGTCAAGAGACCCAGTACTTC
TRBJ2-2 | TRBV2 | 14 | NA | NA | CAKKSEGAAGELFF | TGTGCCAAAAAGTCGGAGGGGGCGGCCGGGGAGCTGTTTTTT
TRBJ2-2 | TRBV7-9 | 17 | NA | NA | CASSLAGGNTNTGELFF | TGTGCCAGCAGCTTAGCAGGCGGAAACACGAACACCGGGGAGCTGTTTTTT
TRBJ2-7 | TRBV4-1 | 13 | NA | NA | CASSQAHNYEQYF | TGCGCCAGCAGCCAAGCTCACAACTACGAGCAGTACTTC
TRBJ2-2 | TRBV6-6 | 15 | NA | few | CASSYPEGNTGELFF | TGTGCCAGCAGTTATCCGGAAGGTAACACCGGGGAGCTGTTTTTT
TRBJ2-1 | TRBV10-3 | 12 | TRBD1 | NA | CATGTAYNEQFF | TGTGCCACCGGGACAGCCTACAATGAGCAGTTCTTC
TRBJ2-1 | TRBV6-6 | 13 | TRBD1 | NA | CASSLTGGTEQFF | TGTGCCAGCAGTCTTACAGGGGGCACTGAGCAGTTCTTC
TRBJ2-3 | TRBV19 | 17 | TRBD2 | NA | CASSISREGPGTDTQYF | TGTGCCAGTAGTATTTCTAGGGAGGGGCCTGGCACAGATACGCAGTATTTT
TRBJ2-5 | TRBV29-1 | 13 | TRBD2 | NA | CSVETGLAGSQYF | TGCAGCGTAGAAACAGGACTAGCGGGAAGCCAGTACTTC
TRBJ1-5 | TRBV5-6 | 15 | NA | NA | CASSLGWLPNQPQHF | TGTGCCAGCAGCTTGGGGTGGCTTCCCAATCAGCCCCAGCATTTT
TRBJ2-1 | TRBV5-1 | 16 | TRBD2 | NA | CASSLKTSGRAGEQFF | TGCGCCAGCAGCTTGAAGACTAGCGGGAGAGCTGGTGAGCAGTTCTTC
TRBJ2-5 | TRBV7-8 | 15 | NA | NA | CASSPLPGRRETQYF | TGTGCCAGCAGCCCATTACCGGGACGGCGGGAGACCCAGTACTTC
TRBJ1-2 | TRBV28 | 13 | NA | NA | CASSIQGNYGYTF | TGTGCCAGCAGTATACAGGGTAACTATGGCTACACCTTC
TRBJ1-2 | TRBV5-4 | 14 | TRBD1 | NA | CASSPGTGGYGYTF | TGTGCCAGCAGCCCTGGGACAGGGGGTTATGGCTACACCTTC
TRBJ1-2 | TRBV19 | 14 | TRBD1 | once | CASSAGTGNYGYTF | TGTGCCAGTAGTGCCGGGACAGGGAACTATGGCTACACCTTC
TRBJ2-2 | TRBV27 | 20 | NA | once | CASSLYQDGANVVDTGELFF | TGTGCCAGCAGTTTATACCAGGACGGAGCCAATGTCGTTGACACCGGGGAGCTGTTTTTT
TRBJ2-1 | TRBV4-3 | 14 | NA | NA | CASSAALGYNEQFF | TGCGCCAGCAGCGCGGCCCTGGGGTACAATGAGCAGTTCTTC
TRBJ2-7 | TRBV28 | 14 | TRBD2 | NA | CASSPLAGSYEQYF | TGTGCCAGCAGTCCCCTAGCGGGCTCCTACGAGCAGTACTTC
TRBJ2-7 | TRBV5-6 | 15 | TRBD1 | NA | CASSFGTGVSYEQYF | TGTGCCAGCAGCTTCGGGACAGGGGTTTCCTACGAGCAGTACTTC
TRBJ1-1 | TRBV4-1 | 12 | NA | NA | CASSKHGTEAFF | TGCGCCAGCAGTAAACACGGCACTGAAGCTTTCTTT
TRBJ2-7 | TRBV6-5 | 16 | NA | NA | CASSYSVGLTSYEQYF | TGTGCCAGCAGTTACTCTGTTGGACTAACCTCCTACGAGCAGTACTTC
TRBJ2-7 | TRBV10-1 | 12 | NA | NA | CASSESGDEQYF | TGCGCCAGCAGTGAGTCTGGGGACGAGCAGTACTTC
TRBJ1-2 | TRBV5-1 | 16 | NA | once | CASSLGLDLANYGYTF | TGCGCCAGCAGCTTGGGTCTGGACTTAGCTAACTATGGCTACACCTTC
TRBJ2-7 | TRBV5-6 | 16 | NA | NA | CASSFGGGGVSYEQYF | TGTGCCAGCAGCTTTGGAGGAGGGGGTGTATCCTACGAGCAGTACTTC
TRBJ2-7 | TRBV13 | 13 | TRBD1 | NA | CASAADRGDEQYF | TGTGCCAGCGCCGCCGACAGGGGCGACGAGCAGTACTTC
TRBJ1-2 | TRBV27 | 13 | NA | few | CASSLEGLYGYTF | TGTGCCAGCAGTTTGGAAGGCCTCTATGGCTACACCTTC
TRBJ2-5 | TRBV19 | 11 | NA | NA | CASSPGETQYF | TGTGCCAGTAGCCCGGGAGAGACCCAGTACTTC
TRBJ2-5 | TRBV2 | 14 | NA | NA | CASSDEGGMETQYF | TGTGCCAGCAGTGACGAGGGGGGGATGGAGACCCAGTACTTC
TRBJ1-1 | TRBV13 | 17 | TRBD1 | NA | CASSLRDRGLLNTEAFF | TGTGCCAGCAGCTTAAGGGACAGGGGGCTCTTGAACACTGAAGCTTTCTTT
TRBJ2-1 | TRBV7-9 | 12 | TRBD1 | NA | CASGDRSDEQFF | TGTGCCAGCGGGGACAGGAGCGATGAGCAGTTCTTC
TRBJ2-2 | TRBV10-1 | 14 | NA | NA | CASSVSGDTGELFF | TGCGCCAGCAGTGTCTCAGGGGACACCGGGGAGCTGTTTTTT
TRBJ2-7 | TRBV7-9 | 14 | NA | NA | CASSPERGTYEQYF | TGTGCCAGCAGCCCCGAACGGGGGACCTACGAGCAGTACTTC